The 8 T cell receptor beta chains below come from one sample, sequenced in a study of T cell repertoires in cytomegalovirus infection. TCRdb re-called the reads through MiXCR, storing one row per CDR3 protein. Seen here are approximately 990,000 distinct CDR3 sequences, less than 35% observed once, and the top ten hold over 11%. Their target antigens are unknown. The sample here was cultured CD8+ T cells from PBMCs, taken from culture after CMV antigen stimulation. These receptor sequences come from a human donor in good health (CMV status not recorded). Some clones in this sample may be carry-over from other donors' samples.

The rearrangement links TRBV28 to TRBJ2-7, with D maybe TRBD2 (6 bases). The CDR3 spans 15 residues. Germline V gene sequence: CDR1 MDHEN, CDR2 SYDVKM. V lost 5 bases, J lost 3 bases, and 17 bases lay in between. Here the CDR3 DNA reads TGTGCCAGCAGTCCTTCGCGGGGTGCTCGCTACGAGCAGTACGTC. The encoded protein is CASSPSRGARYEQYV.

This clonotype came up a few times. This rearrangement joins TRBV28 to TRBJ2-3, with TRBD2 identical over 8 bases. Germline V lookup: CDR1 MDHEN, CDR2 SYDVKM. J lost 2 bases, V lost 3 bases, and 7 bases had no gene match. The CDR3 sequence is 16 residues long. The chain's CDR3 is CASSLETGGNTDTQYF. CDR3 sequence (DNA): TGTGCCAGCAGTTTGGAAACGGGGGGGAACACAGATACGCAGTATTTT.

The genes are TRBV6-2 or TRBV6-3 and TRBJ2-7; D ambiguous. Between the trimmed V and J ends, which lost 0 bases and 5 bases, there was a span of 8 bases. The CDR3 runs to 13 residues. CDR1 is MNHEY and CDR2 is SVGEGT in the germline V gene. CDR3 in amino acids: CASSYSKGHEQYV. As DNA, the CDR3 is TGTGCCAGCAGTTACTCGAAGGGCCACGAGCAGTACGTC.

This chain joins TRBV19 and TRBJ2-7, with TRBD2 identical over 11 bases. Germline trimming cut 6 bases from V and 0 bases from J; bases unmatched to any gene: 7. This CDR3 comprises 16 residues. Germline CDR1 LNHDA, CDR2 SQIVND (reference sequence). This CDR3 is CASSAGTSGSSYEQYF. CDR3 in DNA: TGTGCCAGTAGCGCCGGGACTAGCGGAAGCTCCTACGAGCAGTACTTC.

This clonotype was seen a handful of times. The gene calls are TRBV19 and TRBJ2-5; 10 positions agree with TRBD2. Germline values: CDR1 LNHDA, CDR2 SQIVND (reference sequence). There are 13 residues in the CDR3. Trimming removed 8 bases from V and 7 bases from J; junction bases left unmatched: 7. Here the CDR3 DNA reads TGTGCCAGTCGCCTAGCGGGGGAGAGGACCCAGTACTTC. Translated, it gives CASRLAGERTQYF.

This clonotype appeared a few times. This sequence joins TRBV6-5 and TRBJ1-1; the D is unclear. The germline V gene has CDR1 MNHEY and CDR2 SVGAGI. V was shortened by 0 bases and J by 5 bases, with 10 bases between the two germline ends. This CDR3 spans 14 amino acids. CDR3 amino acids: CASSYSGIGTEAFF. The CDR3 coding sequence is TGTGCCAGCAGTTACTCAGGGATAGGGACTGAAGCTTTCTTT.

The chain couples TRBV7-8 to TRBJ1-1, with TRBD1 as a possible D gene (6 bases). V gave up 4 bases and J gave up 0 bases, with 12 bases separating them. Per the germline V gene, CDR1 is SGHVS and CDR2 is FQNEAQ. The CDR3 contains 15 residues. Written as DNA, the CDR3 is TGTGCCAGCAGCTCAATCTGGACAGTGAACACTGAAGCTTTCTTT. It codes for CASSSIWTVNTEAFF.

V and J are TRBV3-1 and TRBJ2-3; TRBD2 matches 8 bases. Germline trimming cut 5 bases from V and 4 bases from J; bases unmatched to any gene: 11. This CDR3 contains 16 residues. The germline gives CDR1 LGHDT, CDR2 YNNKEL (reference sequence). In nucleotides, the CDR3 is TGTGCCAGCAGCAATTTCGTGCGGGGGGACCCAGATACGCAGTATTTT. Protein: CASSNFVRGDPDTQYF.